The rows below give T cell receptor beta chains drawn from one sample of a study of cytomegalovirus exposure and HLA in healthy donors. TCRdb keeps only in-frame clones here, not all; method: immunoSEQ multiplex PCR. The ten most abundant clones cover roughly 1.3% of a sample with just over 150,000 clones. Sequencing input: PBMCs. The receptors originated from an older woman in good health and CMV-seronegative. Both conserved end residues are part of each CDR3. The D gene is left open where the match is weak.

TRBV10-3,14,TRBD2,TRBJ2-1,TGTGCCATCAGGAGCGGGGGGCCTCACAATGAGCAGTTCTTC,CAIRSGGPHNEQFF
TRBV25-1,11,-,TRBJ1-2,TGTGCCAGCACCCAGGGCTATGGCTACACCTTC,CASTQGYGYTF
TRBV18,18,TRBD1,TRBJ1-5,TGTGCCAGCTCACGACAGGGACGGCCCTTAGCAAATTCGTCGGCCCAGCATTTT,CASSRQGRPLANSSAQHF
TRBV15,14,TRBD1,TRBJ1-1,TGTGCCACCAGCGGACCGACAGGGTACACTGAAGCTTTCTTT,CATSGPTGYTEAFF
TRBV19,15,TRBD2,TRBJ2-1,TGTGCCAGTAGCCCGGGACTAGCGGAATACAATGAGCAGTTCTTC,CASSPGLAEYNEQFF
TRBV29-1,13,TRBD1,TRBJ1-2,TGCAGCACCACAGGGGGCGATAGTTATGGCTACACCTTC,CSTTGGDSYGYTF
TRBV19,15,-,TRBJ2-7,TGTGCCAGTAGTATTACCGCTGGAGGGGGCCTCGAGCAGTACTTC,CASSITAGGGLEQYF
TRBV7-9,16,TRBD1,TRBJ2-2,TGTGCCAGCAGTCAATCCGGGACAGGGGGCTTCGGGGAGCTGTTTTTT,CASSQSGTGGFGELFF
TRBV7-2,17,-,TRBJ1-6,TGTGCCAGCAGCTTCCGCCGGGCCCGGGACACCGTGTCGTCCCTCCACTTT,CASSFRRARDTVSSLHF
TRBV19,12,-,TRBJ2-7,TGTGCCAGTAGTAGAGTGTTCTACGAGCAGTACTTC,CASSRVFYEQYF
TRBV9,15,-,TRBJ2-1,TGTGCCAGCAGCCCCTTAGCGGCCTCCTACAATGAGCAGTTCTTC,CASSPLAASYNEQFF
TRBV6-4,17,TRBD1,TRBJ1-1,TGTGCCAGCAGGCGACTGGGTAGAGGACAGGGGGACACTGAAGCTTTCTTT,CASRRLGRGQGDTEAFF
TRBV11-1,16,-,TRBJ2-7,TGTGCCAGCAGCACCCGGGTCAGGGCTTACTCCTACGAGCAGTACTTC,CASSTRVRAYSYEQYF
TRBV27,13,-,TRBJ1-1,TGTGCCAGCAGTTTTTCCTCCTATGCTGAAGCTTTCTTT,CASSFSSYAEAFF
TRBV5-4,15,TRBD1,TRBJ1-1,TGTGCCAGCAGCTACAGGGGGATGGTAGGGACTGAAGCTTTCTTT,CASSYRGMVGTEAFF
TRBV11-2,15,TRBD2,TRBJ2-1,TGTGCCAGCAGTTTGACTAGCGGGAGTATGGGTGAGCAGTTCTTC,CASSLTSGSMGEQFF
TRBV18,13,-,TRBJ1-2,TGTGCCAGCTCACCAACAGGAGCGATCGGCTACACCTTC,CASSPTGAIGYTF
TRBV5-5,12,-,TRBJ1-6,TGTGCCAGCAGCTTGGCGAATTCACCCCTCCACTTT,CASSLANSPLHF
TRBV2,14,-,TRBJ2-5,TGTGCCAGCAGTGAAACCGCGGCTACGGAGACCCAGTACTTC,CASSETAATETQYF
TRBV19,14,TRBD1,TRBJ2-1,TGTGCCAGTAGTTCCGGGACAGGGATCGATGAGCAGTTCTTC,CASSSGTGIDEQFF
TRBV28,13,-,TRBJ2-5,TGTGCCAGCAGTTTGGTCAGTCAAGAGACCCAGTACTTC,CASSLVSQETQYF
TRBV6-5,14,TRBD2,TRBJ2-1,TGTGCCAGCAGTGAGCGGGAGGGCTACAATGAGCAGTTCTTC,CASSEREGYNEQFF
TRBV27,13,TRBD1,TRBJ1-1,TGTGCCAGCAGTTGGACAGGGGGTGGTGAAGCTTTCTTT,CASSWTGGGEAFF
TRBV27,14,-,TRBJ1-1,TGTGCCAGCAGTTTAGTCACGGGGGACACTGAAGCTTTCTTT,CASSLVTGDTEAFF
TRBV7-2,15,-,TRBJ1-1,TGTGCCAGCAGCTTGACAGCCCGAGGGAACACTGAAGCTTTCTTT,CASSLTARGNTEAFF
TRBV10-1,13,-,TRBJ2-3,TGCGCCAGCAGCGGGAGAGCCACAGATACGCAGTATTTT,CASSGRATDTQYF
TRBV29-1,10,-,TRBJ1-1,TGCAGCGTCCTAGGGGTTGAAGCTTTCTTT,CSVLGVEAFF
TRBV25-1,16,TRBD1,TRBJ1-1,TGTGCCAGCAAATCGACAGGGGGCGAAATGAACACTGAAGCTTTCTTT,CASKSTGGEMNTEAFF
TRBV18,15,-,TRBJ1-1,TGTGCCAGCTCACTACCGACAGGTATGAACACTGAAGCTTTCTTT,CASSLPTGMNTEAFF
TRBV5-1,12,-,TRBJ2-1,TGCGCCAGCAGCAGTGGACAGACAGAGCAGTTCTTC,CASSSGQTEQFF
TRBV5-6,13,TRBD1,TRBJ2-5,TGTGCCAGCAGTAGACAGGGTCAAGAGACCCAGTACTTC,CASSRQGQETQYF
TRBV10-1,15,TRBD1,TRBJ1-4,TGCGCCAGCAGTGAAGGGCAGGGGGCCGGTGAAAAACTGTTTTTT,CASSEGQGAGEKLFF
TRBV4-2,14,-,TRBJ2-7,TGTGCCAGCAGCCCCCGGGGGTTAGGCTACGAGCAGTACTTC,CASSPRGLGYEQYF